These 6 T cell receptor beta chains were all obtained from the same sample, sequenced in a study of blood T cell repertoires in COVID-19. The method was immunoSEQ multiplex PCR; TCRdb's version includes in-frame clones alone and lacks a portion of them. The data show about 90,000 clones, 86% seen once. Material for sequencing was peripheral blood. These receptors originate from a man older than 75 with active or convalescent COVID-19.

V gene TRBV5-1 combines with J gene TRBJ1-2, with 9 bases fitting TRBD1. The CDR3 loop spans 15 amino acids. Per the germline V gene, CDR1 is SGHRS and CDR2 is YFSETQ. The junction had 8 bases not matched to a gene; V was cut back by 1 base and J by 7 bases. The CDR3 reads CASSLPGQGVSGYTF. In DNA, the CDR3 is TGCGCCAGCAGCTTGCCGGGACAGGGAGTGAGTGGCTACACCTTC.

In this sample, this clone turned up once. Compared with germline, one end of the junction differs, possibly owing to a read error. The rearrangement joins TRBV12-3 or TRBV12-4 to TRBJ1-1; D remains ambiguous. The CDR3 runs to 13 residues. The CDR3 protein is CANSLLGEGEAFF. The CDR3 region has the DNA TGTGCCAACAGTTTACTCGGGGAGGGTGAAGCTTTCTTT.

V usage is TRBV6-5 and J usage is TRBJ2-7; 7 nucleotides match TRBD1. Germline CDR1 is MNHEY and CDR2 is SVGAGI. The CDR3 covers 14 residues. Trimming took 6 bases from V and 3 from J; bases not matched to a gene: 8. CDR3 in amino acids: CASRLDREVYEQYF. The DNA for the CDR3 is TGTGCCAGCAGGCTCGACAGGGAAGTCTACGAGCAGTACTTC.

This clone was detected only once. The chain combines TRBV18 with TRBJ2-2; 10 nucleotides agree with TRBD2. Germline assignment: CDR1 KGHSH and CDR2 LQKENI. J gave up 2 bases and V 1 base, and 1 base lay outside the gene matches. The length of the CDR3 is 16 residues. The CDR3 spells CASSPLAGGNTGELFF. CDR3 in DNA: TGTGCCAGCTCACCACTAGCGGGAGGAAACACCGGGGAGCTGTTTTTT.

The chain combines TRBV5-1 with TRBJ2-5; tentative D call: TRBD2 (6 bases). Per germline, CDR1 SGHRS and CDR2 YFSETQ. Trimming pared 4 bases from V and 3 bases from J, leaving 10 bases between. The CDR3 is 13 residues long. The CDR3 DNA reads TGCGCCAGCAGCCCGGGAGTGGAAGAGACCCAGTACTTC. Its protein is CASSPGVEETQYF.

The chain couples TRBV19 to TRBJ1-6, with TRBD1 matching 10 bases. Germline CDR1 reads LNHDA; CDR2 reads SQIVND (reference sequence). The V segment lost 6 bases and the J segment 10 bases; nucleotides outside the gene matches: 6. This CDR3 is 14 amino acids long. CDR3 amino acids: CASRDRGRSSPLHF. The CDR3 nucleotides read TGTGCCAGTAGAGACAGGGGGCGAAGCTCACCCCTCCACTTT.